These T cell receptor beta chains were read from a single sample in a study of shared clonotypes between healthy human individuals. Data came from immunoSEQ multiplex PCR; TCRdb stores just in-frame clones and leaves some out. The data show about 770,000 clones, with approximately 72% seen just once and roughly 1.8% held by the top ten. What was sequenced was memory CD4+ T cells sorted from blood. These receptors were taken from a woman aged 25 to 39 in good health. CDR3s include the opening cysteine and the closing phenylalanine or tryptophan. The D gene is left open where the match is weak. Size tells how often a clone was seen (once, few, many) or the class of an expanded clone, and some rows leave it out.

TRBD2 | - | TRBJ2-7 | TRBV28 | TGTGCCAGCCGAGGTACGAGAGCGGGAGTGGGAACCTACGAGCAGTACTTC | CASRGTRAGVGTYEQYF
- | - | TRBJ1-2 | TRBV4-1 | TGCGCCAGCAGCCAAGCTAGGGGTGCGGGACGTGGCTGGGGCTATGGCTACACCTTC | CASSQARGAGRGWGYGYTF
TRBD1 | - | TRBJ2-7 | TRBV27 | TGTGCCAGCTGTTCCCTCGGGACAGGGTACCACGAGCAGTACTTC | CASCSLGTGYHEQYF
- | - | TRBJ2-2 | TRBV9 | TGTGCCAGCAGCCCACCAGGCTTCGGGGAGCTGTTTTTT | CASSPPGFGELFF
- | once | TRBJ1-4 | TRBV5-4 | TGTGCCAGCAGCAACGGACGGTATAATGAAAAACTGTTTTTT | CASSNGRYNEKLFF
- | - | TRBJ1-1 | TRBV19 | TGTGCCAGCGGTGAAAAACTACCGTACACTGAAGCTTTCTTT | CASGEKLPYTEAFF
- | - | TRBJ2-1 | TRBV5-1 | TGCGCCAGCAGCTTGGTTCCGAGTGGGATTATCGGTGAGCAGTTCTTC | CASSLVPSGIIGEQFF
- | - | TRBJ2-1 | TRBV7-2 | TGTGCCAGCAGCTTAGTAGCCCTCCTCTACAATGAGCAGTTCTTC | CASSLVALLYNEQFF
TRBD2 | - | TRBJ2-3 | TRBV11-2 | TGTGCCAGCAGCCTCCAGCTAGCGGGGGCTACAGATACGCAGTATTTT | CASSLQLAGATDTQYF
- | few | TRBJ2-3 | TRBV5-1 | TGCGCCAGCAGCTTGAGTCAGGGCCCTGGCACAGATACGCAGTATTTT | CASSLSQGPGTDTQYF
- | - | TRBJ2-7 | TRBV27 | TGTGCCAGCAGTTTTAAAGACGGATCCTACGAGCAGTACTTC | CASSFKDGSYEQYF
- | once | TRBJ2-3 | TRBV7-9 | TGTGCCAGCAGCTTAGTTGCTAGCACAGATACGCAGTATTTT | CASSLVASTDTQYF
TRBD2 | - | TRBJ2-3 | TRBV29-1 | TGCAGCCCGGGTGGGGGGGGCACAGATACGCAGTATTTT | CSPGGGGTDTQYF
- | - | TRBJ1-1 | TRBV29-1 | TGCAGCGTTACGCAGAACATGAACACTGAAGCTTTCTTT | CSVTQNMNTEAFF
- | - | TRBJ2-2 | TRBV5-1 | TGCGCCAGCAGCTTCCAACAGGTGAACACCGGGGAGCTGTTTTTT | CASSFQQVNTGELFF
TRBD2 | - | TRBJ2-7 | TRBV2 | TGTGCCAGCAGAAAAACGGGGGGAATGCTCTACGAGCAGTACTTC | CASRKTGGMLYEQYF
TRBD1 | many | TRBJ1-1 | TRBV19 | TGTGCCAGTAGTCTTGACAGGGGGCACACTGAAGCTTTCTTT | CASSLDRGHTEAFF
- | - | TRBJ1-2 | TRBV6-6 | TGTGCCAGCAGTTTCAGGGCGGACAACTATGGCTACACCTTC | CASSFRADNYGYTF
- | few | TRBJ2-2 | TRBV30 | TGTGCCTGGAGTGTACTCCGGGGAGGAACCGGGGAGCTGTTTTTT | CAWSVLRGGTGELFF
- | once | TRBJ1-2 | TRBV6-4 | TGTGCCAGCAGTCCTTGGGGGGCAGCGGGCTATGGCTACACCTTC | CASSPWGAAGYGYTF
- | - | TRBJ2-3 | TRBV7-2 | TGTGCCAGCAGCTTATTTCGGGAGATGGATACGCAGTATTTT | CASSLFREMDTQYF
- | - | TRBJ2-6 | TRBV2 | TGTGCCAGCAGTTTGGGGTCGATACAAAGTCGGGCCAACGTCCTGACTTTC | CASSLGSIQSRANVLTF
TRBD1 | - | TRBJ1-4 | TRBV28 | TGTGCCAGCAGTCCCCCCCCGGGACAGAGGACTAATGAAAAACTGTTTTTT | CASSPPPGQRTNEKLFF
TRBD1 | - | TRBJ2-1 | TRBV5-1 | TGCGCCAGCAGCTTAGGGACAGTGGGCAATGAGCAGTTCTTC | CASSLGTVGNEQFF
- | few | TRBJ2-2 | TRBV2 | TGTGCCAGCAAGTTGGCCGCGAACACCGGGGAGCTGTTTTTT | CASKLAANTGELFF